This T cell receptor (beta chain) was identified in a study of T cells after yellow fever vaccination. TCRdb reprocessed the 5' RACE reads via MiXCR and lists one record per CDR3 protein. In the table there are fewer than 450,000 distinct CDR3 sequences, 8% to 9.5% of which are singletons. This CDR3 spans 19 amino acids. Trimming removed 6 bases from V and 5 bases from J; junction bases left unmatched: 24. The V gene's germline CDR1 is MNHEY and CDR2 SVGAGI. This clonotype was observed a handful of times. This TCR was recovered from a man aged 18-30 years who received the YFV17D yellow fever vaccine. Sequenced material: PBMCs, taken roughly seven weeks after the first yellow fever vaccination. The chain combines TRBV6-5 with TRBJ2-5; TRBD1 aligns across 7 bases. The chain's CDR3 is CASSYTEYRGIGGRETQYF. DNA for the CDR3: TGTGCCAGCAGCTACACCGAATACAGGGGAATTGGGGGTCGGGAGACCCAGTACTTC.